The clone carrying this T cell receptor beta chain is medium-sized (0.01 to 0.1%) in the sample. The sample originates from a study of CD8+CD57+ T cells in acquired aplastic anemia. The study profiled TCR beta VDJ and CDR3 using genomic DNA as template. From the reads, TCRdb called clonotypes with MiXCR, one entry per CDR3 protein. The data show some 45,000 distinct CDR3 sequences, with about 70% seen just once and under 25% held by the top ten. CDR3 length: 16 amino acids. Per the germline V gene, CDR1 is SGHVS and CDR2 is FQNEAQ. Trimming took 2 bases from V and 5 from J; bases not matched to a gene: 10.

The sequence derives from a human donor in good health, serving as a control. The sample was sorted CD4+, CD8+, or CD8+CD57+ T cells (not recorded which) from PBMCs. V gene TRBV7-8 combines with J gene TRBJ2-5; TRBD2 aligns across 8 bases. CDR3 DNA sequence: TGTGCCAGCAGCTTAAAGGGGGGACTAGTCGGGGAGACCCAGTACTTC. This codes for CASSLKGGLVGETQYF.